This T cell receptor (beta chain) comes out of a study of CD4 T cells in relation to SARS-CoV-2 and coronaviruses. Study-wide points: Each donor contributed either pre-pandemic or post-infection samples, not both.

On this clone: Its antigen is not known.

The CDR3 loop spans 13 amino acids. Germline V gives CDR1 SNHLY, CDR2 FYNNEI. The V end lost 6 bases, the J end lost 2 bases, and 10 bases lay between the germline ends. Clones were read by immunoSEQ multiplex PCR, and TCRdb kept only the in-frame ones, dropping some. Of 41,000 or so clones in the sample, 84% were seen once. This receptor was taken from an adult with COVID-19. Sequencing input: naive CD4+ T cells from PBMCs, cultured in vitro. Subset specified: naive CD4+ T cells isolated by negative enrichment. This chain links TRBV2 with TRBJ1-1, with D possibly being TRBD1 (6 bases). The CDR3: CASRRQVNTEAFF. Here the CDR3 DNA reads TGTGCCAGCAGACGACAGGTTAACACTGAAGCTTTCTTT.